This entry is about one T cell receptor beta chain. This sample was included in a study of blood T cell repertoires in COVID-19. For the study at large: Samples of COVID-19 (acute and convalescent) were obtained from the United States, Italy and Spain. The cDNA or gDNA used as material had been derived from T cells, B-cell-depleted T cells, or PBMCs.

In the study's own analysis: Estimates of nucleated cell counts were drawn from the amplification of reference gene primers. Using immunoSEQ multiplex PCR, the repertoire was profiled, and TCRdb retains in-frame clones only, with some absent. V, J and clone size are taken as reported in that table, and D and trimming were inferred from the DNA itself. In the table there are approximately 100,000 clones, approximately 82% of which are singletons. The CDR3 is made up of 13 amino acids. Germline-derived CDR1 and CDR2 are MNHEY and SVGAGI. V shed 0 bases and J shed 11 bases, with 13 bases lying between them.

This receptor was taken from a man between 65 and 79 years old with acute or convalescent COVID-19. The rearrangement links TRBV6-5 to TRBJ1-1, with D possibly matching TRBD1 (6 bases). The sequenced sample was peripheral blood. The CDR3, as DNA: TGTGCCAGCAGTTACTCTACAGGGAGGGGGGCTTTCTTT. As protein: CASSYSTGRGAFF.